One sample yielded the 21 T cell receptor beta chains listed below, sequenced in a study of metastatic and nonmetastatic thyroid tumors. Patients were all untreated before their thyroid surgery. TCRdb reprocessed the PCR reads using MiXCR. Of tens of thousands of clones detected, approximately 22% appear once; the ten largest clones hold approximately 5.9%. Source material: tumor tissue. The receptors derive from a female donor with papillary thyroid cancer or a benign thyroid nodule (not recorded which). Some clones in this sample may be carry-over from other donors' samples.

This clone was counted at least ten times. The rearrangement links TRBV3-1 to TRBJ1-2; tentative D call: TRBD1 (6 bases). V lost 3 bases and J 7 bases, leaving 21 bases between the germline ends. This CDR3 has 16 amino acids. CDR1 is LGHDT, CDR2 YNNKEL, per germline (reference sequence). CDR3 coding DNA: TGTGCCAGCAGCCACGGCCGAGGGGGGGGCGCAGGTGGCTACACCTTC. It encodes CASSHGRGGGAGGYTF.

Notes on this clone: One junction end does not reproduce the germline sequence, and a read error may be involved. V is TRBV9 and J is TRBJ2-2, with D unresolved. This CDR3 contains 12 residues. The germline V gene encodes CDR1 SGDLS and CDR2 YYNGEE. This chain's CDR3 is CASIVDLRELFF. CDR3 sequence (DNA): TGTGCCAGCATCGTAGACCTACGGGAGCTGTTTTTT.

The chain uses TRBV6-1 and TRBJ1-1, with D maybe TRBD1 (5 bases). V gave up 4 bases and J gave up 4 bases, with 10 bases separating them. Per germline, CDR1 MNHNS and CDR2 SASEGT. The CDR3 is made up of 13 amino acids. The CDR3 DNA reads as TGTGCCAGCAGTGTAGAGGGGCCCACTGAAGCTTTCTTT. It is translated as CASSVEGPTEAFF.

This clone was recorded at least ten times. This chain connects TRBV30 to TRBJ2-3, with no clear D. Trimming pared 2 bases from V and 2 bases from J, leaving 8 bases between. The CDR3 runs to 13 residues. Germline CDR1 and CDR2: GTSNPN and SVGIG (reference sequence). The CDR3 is CAWSYPYTDTQYF. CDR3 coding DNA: TGTGCCTGGAGTTACCCTTACACAGATACGCAGTATTTT.

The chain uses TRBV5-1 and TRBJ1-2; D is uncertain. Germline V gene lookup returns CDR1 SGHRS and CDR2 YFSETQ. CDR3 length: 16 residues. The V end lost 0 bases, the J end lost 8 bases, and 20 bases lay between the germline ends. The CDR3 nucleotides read TGCGCCAGCAGCTTGGAGTCTTCGGTCGTGGGAAAGGGCTACACCTTC. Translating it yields CASSLESSVVGKGYTF.

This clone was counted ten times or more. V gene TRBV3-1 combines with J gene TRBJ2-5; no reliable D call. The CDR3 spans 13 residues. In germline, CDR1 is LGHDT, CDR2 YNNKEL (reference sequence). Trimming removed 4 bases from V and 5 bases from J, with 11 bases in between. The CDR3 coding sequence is TGTGCCAGCAGCCGTTACCTGATGGAGACCCAGTACTTC. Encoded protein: CASSRYLMETQYF.

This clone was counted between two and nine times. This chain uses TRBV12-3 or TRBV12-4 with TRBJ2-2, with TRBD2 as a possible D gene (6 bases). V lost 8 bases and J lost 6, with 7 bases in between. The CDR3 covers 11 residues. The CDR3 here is CASRRAGELFF. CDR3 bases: TGTGCCAGCCGGAGGGCCGGGGAGCTGTTTTTT.

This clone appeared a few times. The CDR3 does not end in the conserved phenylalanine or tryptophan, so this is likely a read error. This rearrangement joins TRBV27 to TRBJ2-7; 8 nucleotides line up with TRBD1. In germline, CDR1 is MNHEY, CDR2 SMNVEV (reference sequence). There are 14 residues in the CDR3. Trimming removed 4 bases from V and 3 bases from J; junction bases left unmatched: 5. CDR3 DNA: TGTGCCAGCAGTTCCGGGACAGGTGGCTACGAGCAGTACTCC. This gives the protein CASSSGTGGYEQYS.

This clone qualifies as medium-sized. In DNA, the CDR3 is TGTGCCAGCAGTTACAACCAGGGGGGGCGGACTTACTACAATGAGCAGTTCTTC. Its translation is CASSYNQGGRTYYNEQFF. The V call is TRBV6-6, the J call TRBJ2-1; D may match TRBD1 or TRBD2 (7 bases each). The germline V and J ends were trimmed by 2 bases and 3 bases, with 20 bases remaining between them. The CDR3 is 18 residues long. Per germline, CDR1 MNHNY and CDR2 SVGAGI (reference sequence).

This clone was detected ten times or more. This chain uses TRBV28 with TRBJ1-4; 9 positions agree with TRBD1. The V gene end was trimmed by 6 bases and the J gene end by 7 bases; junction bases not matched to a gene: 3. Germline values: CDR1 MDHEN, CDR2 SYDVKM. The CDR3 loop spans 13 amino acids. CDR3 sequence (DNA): TGTGCCAGCAGCACGGACAGGGGTGAAAAACTGTTTTTT. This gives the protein CASSTDRGEKLFF.

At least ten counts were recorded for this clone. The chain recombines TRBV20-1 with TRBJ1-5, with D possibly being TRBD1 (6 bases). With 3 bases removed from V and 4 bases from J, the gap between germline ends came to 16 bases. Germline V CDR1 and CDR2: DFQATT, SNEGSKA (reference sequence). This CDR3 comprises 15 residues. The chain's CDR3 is CSARRGGTGNQPQHF. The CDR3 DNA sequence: TGCAGTGCTAGGAGGGGGGGAACAGGAAATCAGCCCCAGCATTTT.

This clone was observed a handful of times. The DNA for the CDR3 is TGTGCCAGCAGACTTTCCGGGAAAGGGGGCGTCACTGAAGCTTTCTTT. Translating gives CASRLSGKGGVTEAFF. The rearrangement uses TRBV12-3 or TRBV12-4 and TRBJ1-1; 7 nucleotides line up with TRBD1. The V and J ends lost 6 bases and 4 bases, in that order; junction bases with no gene match: 14. The CDR3 extends over 16 amino acids.

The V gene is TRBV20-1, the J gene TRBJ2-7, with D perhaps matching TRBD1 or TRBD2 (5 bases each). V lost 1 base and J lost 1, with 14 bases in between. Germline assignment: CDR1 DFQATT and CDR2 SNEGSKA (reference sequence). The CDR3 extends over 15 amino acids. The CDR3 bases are TGCAGTGCTAGAGTAGGGACGGCGAGGTCCTACGAGCAGTACTTC. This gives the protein CSARVGTARSYEQYF.

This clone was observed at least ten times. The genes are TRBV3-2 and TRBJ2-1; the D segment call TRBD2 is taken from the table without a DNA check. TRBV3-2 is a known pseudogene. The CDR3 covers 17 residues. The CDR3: CASSQGPGPGKDNEQFF. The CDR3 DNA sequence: TGTGCCAGCAGCCAAGGTCCGGGCCCAGGGAAAGACAATGAGCAGTTCTTC.

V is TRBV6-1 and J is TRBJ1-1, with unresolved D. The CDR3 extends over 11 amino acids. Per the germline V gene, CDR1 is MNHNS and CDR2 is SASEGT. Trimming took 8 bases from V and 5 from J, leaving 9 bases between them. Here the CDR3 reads CASHGDTEAFF. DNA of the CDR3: TGTGCCAGCCATGGCGATACTGAAGCTTTCTTT.

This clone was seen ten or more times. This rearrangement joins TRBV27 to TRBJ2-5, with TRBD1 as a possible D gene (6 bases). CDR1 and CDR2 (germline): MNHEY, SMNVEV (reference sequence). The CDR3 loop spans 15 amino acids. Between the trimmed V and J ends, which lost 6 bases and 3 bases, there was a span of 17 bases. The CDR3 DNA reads TGTGCCAGCAGGCTAACAGGGATTTGGGAAGAGACCCAGTACTTC. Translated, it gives CASRLTGIWEETQYF.

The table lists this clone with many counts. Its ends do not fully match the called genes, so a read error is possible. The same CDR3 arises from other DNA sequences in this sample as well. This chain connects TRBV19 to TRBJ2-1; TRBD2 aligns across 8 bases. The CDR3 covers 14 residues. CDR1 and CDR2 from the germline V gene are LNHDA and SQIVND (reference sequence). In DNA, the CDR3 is TGTGCCAGCAGTAATCTAGCGGGTCACAATGAGCAGTTCTTC. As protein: CASSNLAGHNEQFF.

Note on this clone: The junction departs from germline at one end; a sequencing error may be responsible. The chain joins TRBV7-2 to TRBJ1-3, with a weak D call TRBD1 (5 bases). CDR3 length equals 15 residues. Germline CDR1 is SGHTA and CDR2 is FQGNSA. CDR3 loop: CAISLTGRSGNTIYF. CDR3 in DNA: TGTGCCATCAGCTTAACAGGTCGCTCTGGAAACACCATATATTTT. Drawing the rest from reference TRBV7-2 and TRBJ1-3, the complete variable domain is GAGVSQSPSNKVTEKGKDVELRCDPISGHTALYWYRQSLGQGLEFLIYFQGNSAPDKSGLPSDRFSAERTGGSVSTLTIQRTQQEDSAVYLCAISLTGRSGNTIYFGEGSWLTVV.

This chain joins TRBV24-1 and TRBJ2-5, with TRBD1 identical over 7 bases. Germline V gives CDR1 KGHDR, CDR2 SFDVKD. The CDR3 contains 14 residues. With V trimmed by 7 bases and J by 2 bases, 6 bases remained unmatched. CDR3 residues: CATSFTGQQETQYF. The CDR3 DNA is TGTGCCACCAGCTTTACGGGACAGCAAGAGACCCAGTACTTC.

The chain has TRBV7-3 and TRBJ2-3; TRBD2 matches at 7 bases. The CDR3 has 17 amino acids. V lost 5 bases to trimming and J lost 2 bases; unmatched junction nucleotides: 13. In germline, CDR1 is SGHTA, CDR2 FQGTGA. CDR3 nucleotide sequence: TGTGCCAGCAGCCGATCCCCCGCGGGGGTCCCCACAGATACGCAGTATTTT. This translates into CASSRSPAGVPTDTQYF.

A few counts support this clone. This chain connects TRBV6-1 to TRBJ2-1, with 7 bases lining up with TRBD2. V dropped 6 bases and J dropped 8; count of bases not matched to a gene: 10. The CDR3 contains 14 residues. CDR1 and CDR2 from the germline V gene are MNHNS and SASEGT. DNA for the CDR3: TGTGCCAGCAGGGAGGGAGGGCCCCGTCATGAGCAGTTCTTC. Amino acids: CASREGGPRHEQFF.